This T cell receptor beta chain originates from a study of blood T cell repertoires in COVID-19. The table came from immunoSEQ multiplex PCR; TCRdb's copy has only in-frame clones and leaves some out. The sample lists about 140,000 clones, 81% occurring once. The sequence derives from a human donor in a cohort sampled during active COVID-19. Material: peripheral blood.

CDR3 amino acids: CASSPRAWTGNTIYF. As DNA, the CDR3 is TGTGCCAGCAGCCCTCGCGCATGGACAGGAAACACCATATATTTT. The chain joins TRBV28 to TRBJ1-3, with a possible D match to TRBD1 (5 bases). Germline V gives CDR1 MDHEN, CDR2 SYDVKM. This CDR3 has 15 residues. V was pared by 6 bases and J by 4 bases, with 16 bases between.